The rows below give T cell receptor beta chains drawn from one sample of a study of shared clonotypes between healthy human individuals. Method: immunoSEQ multiplex PCR; TCRdb's copy keeps in-frame clones and lacks some. The sample has about 730,000 clones; 72% are singletons. Input material: memory CD4+ T cells sorted from blood. These receptors were collected from a woman aged 25 to 39 in good health. Each CDR3 is given with its conserved first and last residue. Fields, in order: CDR3 protein, CDR3 DNA, clone size, J gene, V gene, D gene. The D gene is left open where the match is weak. Clone size is shown for a subset of rows, as once, few, many or a class of expanded clone.

CASSSTGYGGELFF | TGTGCCAGCAGCTCGACAGGGTATGGCGGGGAGCTGTTTTTT | NA | TRBJ2-2 | TRBV7-2 | TRBD1
CASSLRTGAGTGELFF | TGCGCCAGCAGCTTAAGGACAGGGGCGGGGACCGGGGAGCTGTTTTTT | few | TRBJ2-2 | TRBV5-1 | TRBD1
CASSLGPGPSGNTIYF | TGTGCCAGCAGCTTAGGGCCAGGTCCTTCTGGAAACACCATATATTTT | few | TRBJ1-3 | TRBV11-2 | NA
CASSLQGASEQYF | TGTGCCAGCAGTCTACAGGGGGCAAGCGAGCAGTACTTC | NA | TRBJ2-7 | TRBV25-1 | TRBD1
CASSLPGTAETQYF | TGTGCCAGCAGCTTACCAGGGACAGCAGAGACCCAGTACTTC | NA | TRBJ2-5 | TRBV11-2 | TRBD1
CASSIDGQVGTYEQYF | TGTGCCAGTAGTATAGATGGACAGGTAGGGACCTACGAGCAGTACTTC | few | TRBJ2-7 | TRBV19 | TRBD1
CASGLVSLPLTRQPQHF | TGTGCTAGTGGTTTGGTAAGCCTCCCTCTAACCCGGCAGCCCCAGCATTTT | NA | TRBJ1-5 | TRBV12-5 | NA
CASSLDYPSSYEQYF | TGCGCCAGCAGCTTGGATTACCCGAGCTCCTACGAGCAGTACTTC | many | TRBJ2-7 | TRBV5-1 | NA
CASSPRGLADTGELFF | TGTGCCAGCTCACCTCGGGGACTAGCGGACACCGGGGAGCTGTTTTTT | once | TRBJ2-2 | TRBV18 | TRBD2
CASSLYSITDTQYF | TGTGCCAGCAGTTTATACAGTATAACAGATACGCAGTATTTT | NA | TRBJ2-3 | TRBV27 | NA
CASSQSGLAGTETQYF | TGCGCCAGCAGCCAATCTGGACTAGCGGGAACGGAGACCCAGTACTTC | NA | TRBJ2-5 | TRBV4-1 | TRBD2
CSAGDWVGQYF | TGCAGTGCCGGGGACTGGGTAGGGCAGTACTTC | NA | TRBJ2-7 | TRBV20-1 | NA
CASSPFSGANVLTF | TGTGCCAGCAGCCCCTTCTCTGGGGCCAACGTCCTGACTTTC | NA | TRBJ2-6 | TRBV14 | NA
CASNPLGGGSPYNEQFF | TGTGCCAGCAATCCCCTTGGGGGCGGGAGTCCCTACAATGAGCAGTTCTTC | NA | TRBJ2-1 | TRBV2 | NA
CASGTAGLTYEQYF | TGTGCCAGCGGTACAGCGGGATTAACCTACGAGCAGTACTTC | NA | TRBJ2-7 | TRBV11-1 | TRBD2
CASSLSIGRGYQETQYF | TGTGCCAGCAGTTTATCGATCGGGAGGGGGTACCAAGAGACCCAGTACTTC | NA | TRBJ2-5 | TRBV27 | TRBD2
CSVGHPNTEAFF | TGCAGCGTTGGACACCCGAACACTGAAGCTTTCTTT | NA | TRBJ1-1 | TRBV29-1 | NA
CASSLAPGTTGNTIYF | TGCGCCAGCAGCTTGGCCCCGGGGACCACTGGAAACACCATATATTTT | few | TRBJ1-3 | TRBV5-1 | NA
CASSTQKNTEAFF | TGTGCCAGCAGTACACAGAAGAACACTGAAGCTTTCTTT | once | TRBJ1-1 | TRBV7-3 | NA
CASIRGSYEQYF | TGTGCCAGCATCCGGGGTTCCTACGAGCAGTACTTC | NA | TRBJ2-7 | TRBV28 | NA
CASSAFETQYF | TGTGCCAGCAGTGCCTTTGAGACCCAGTACTTC | NA | TRBJ2-5 | TRBV28 | NA
CAWEEQGGNTIYF | TGTGCCTGGGAGGAACAGGGAGGAAACACCATATATTTT | NA | TRBJ1-3 | TRBV30 | NA
CASSSVTNTEAFF | TGTGCCAGCAGCTCCGTTACGAACACTGAAGCTTTCTTT | NA | TRBJ1-1 | TRBV7-9 | NA
CASSALFLGNSNQPQHF | TGTGCCAGTAGTGCTCTATTTTTGGGGAATAGCAATCAGCCCCAGCATTTT | few | TRBJ1-5 | TRBV19 | NA
CASGLVFSDRDGGYTF | TGTGCTAGTGGTTTGGTATTTTCGGACAGGGACGGCGGCTACACCTTC | NA | TRBJ1-2 | TRBV12-5 | TRBD1
CASSGVDSPIFYGYTF | TGTGCCAGCAGTGGGGTGGACAGCCCTATTTTTTATGGCTACACCTTC | many | TRBJ1-2 | TRBV2 | NA
CASSGGGTDTQYF | TGCGCCAGCAGCGGAGGTGGGACAGATACGCAGTATTTT | few | TRBJ2-3 | TRBV5-1 | NA
CASSIEGGAWEYSNQPQHF | TGTGCCAGTAGTATAGAAGGAGGGGCGTGGGAATATAGCAATCAGCCCCAGCATTTT | NA | TRBJ1-5 | TRBV19 | NA
CATSRARTQEAFF | TGTGCCACCAGCAGAGCCAGGACCCAAGAAGCTTTCTTT | NA | TRBJ1-1 | TRBV15 | NA
CASSYRGVGQPQHF | TGTGCCAGCAGTTATAGGGGTGTGGGTCAGCCCCAGCATTTT | NA | TRBJ1-5 | TRBV6-5 | NA
CASSESGDTEAFF | TGCGCCAGCAGTGAGTCGGGGGACACTGAAGCTTTCTTT | few | TRBJ1-1 | TRBV10-1 | NA
CASSQEGGNQPQHF | TGTGCCAGCAGCCAAGAGGGCGGCAATCAGCCCCAGCATTTT | NA | TRBJ1-5 | TRBV4-2 | NA
CASSSTGRGELFF | TGTGCCAGCAGCTCGACAGGGAGGGGGGAGCTGTTTTTT | many | TRBJ2-2 | TRBV7-6 | NA
CASSTGPTEAFF | TGTGCCAGCTCAACGGGACCAACTGAAGCTTTCTTT | NA | TRBJ1-1 | TRBV18 | NA
CASSSFHSASYEQYF | TGTGCCAGCAGTTCCTTCCATTCAGCCTCCTACGAGCAGTACTTC | NA | TRBJ2-7 | TRBV28 | NA
CASRPTTGGVGEQYF | TGTGCCAGCAGGCCAACCACAGGGGGGGTGGGCGAGCAGTACTTC | NA | TRBJ2-7 | TRBV28 | NA
CASSEGGGEQYF | TGTGCCAGCAGTGAAGGGGGAGGGGAGCAGTACTTC | few | TRBJ2-7 | TRBV6-1 | TRBD2
CAWSAGLAGNQETQYF | TGTGCCTGGAGTGCGGGACTAGCGGGTAACCAAGAGACCCAGTACTTC | NA | TRBJ2-5 | TRBV30 | TRBD2
CASSLIGQGIDNEQFF | TGTGCCAGCAGCTTAATTGGACAGGGTATCGACAATGAGCAGTTCTTC | NA | TRBJ2-1 | TRBV7-3 | TRBD1
CASSMWTGGGFGGTRPYNEQFF | TGTGCCAGTAGTATGTGGACAGGGGGCGGATTCGGCGGGACCCGCCCCTACAATGAGCAGTTCTTC | NA | TRBJ2-1 | TRBV19 | TRBD1
CASDSGSGRGYEQYF | TGTGCCAGCGATTCCGGTAGCGGGAGGGGCTACGAGCAGTACTTC | NA | TRBJ2-7 | TRBV4-2 | TRBD2
CASGPGAGGETQYF | TGCGCCAGCGGACCCGGGGCGGGAGGGGAGACCCAGTACTTC | NA | TRBJ2-5 | TRBV5-1 | TRBD2
CASSIAASTDTQYF | TGTGCCAGTAGTATCGCGGCTAGCACAGATACGCAGTATTTT | once | TRBJ2-3 | TRBV19 | NA
CASSPTSTPDTQYF | TGTGCCAGCAGCCCAACTTCCACACCAGATACGCAGTATTTT | NA | TRBJ2-3 | TRBV7-9 | NA
CASSQVPGVGEKLFF | TGTGCCAGCAGCCAAGTTCCAGGGGTGGGTGAAAAACTGTTTTTT | few | TRBJ1-4 | TRBV14 | NA
CASSPRLAIFPANSYNEQFF | TGTGCCAGCAGTCCTCGACTAGCGATCTTCCCCGCGAATTCCTACAATGAGCAGTTCTTC | NA | TRBJ2-1 | TRBV28 | TRBD2
CASSPGLAGDNEQFF | TGTGCCAGCAGCCCGGGACTAGCGGGAGATAATGAGCAGTTCTTC | NA | TRBJ2-1 | TRBV11-3 | TRBD2
CASSAGTGWNEQFF | TGTGCCAGCAGCGCGGGGACAGGGTGGAATGAGCAGTTCTTC | NA | TRBJ2-1 | TRBV11-3 | TRBD1
CASSPGTSGTGDTQYF | TGCGCCAGCAGCCCCGGGACTAGCGGGACTGGAGATACGCAGTATTTT | few | TRBJ2-3 | TRBV5-1 | TRBD2
CASSYPTGSDANEQFF | TGTGCCAGCAGTTACCCCACAGGGTCGGACGCGAATGAGCAGTTCTTC | NA | TRBJ2-1 | TRBV6-6 | NA
CASSLGQGHYNEQFF | TGTGCCAGCAGCTTGGGACAGGGGCACTACAATGAGCAGTTCTTC | NA | TRBJ2-1 | TRBV5-8 | TRBD1
CASSFGREPTGELFF | TGTGCCAGCAGCTTCGGGCGGGAGCCCACCGGGGAGCTGTTTTTT | NA | TRBJ2-2 | TRBV5-8 | TRBD2
CAINPTGANTEAFF | TGTGCCATCAACCCGACAGGGGCGAACACTGAAGCTTTCTTT | NA | TRBJ1-1 | TRBV10-3 | TRBD1
CASSHPGLAGGPVADTQYF | TGCGCCAGCAGCCATCCGGGGCTAGCGGGAGGGCCCGTGGCAGATACGCAGTATTTT | NA | TRBJ2-3 | TRBV4-1 | TRBD2
CAINGGQTRGGYTF | TGTGCCATCAACGGGGGTCAAACTAGGGGTGGCTACACCTTC | NA | TRBJ1-2 | TRBV10-3 | NA
CASSDLSGSLYEQYF | TGTGCCAGCAGCGACCTTAGCGGGAGCCTCTACGAGCAGTACTTC | once | TRBJ2-7 | TRBV6-6 | TRBD2
CATSRDPRQGGGETQYF | TGTGCCACCAGCAGAGACCCCAGACAGGGTGGGGGGGAGACCCAGTACTTC | NA | TRBJ2-5 | TRBV15 | NA